The clone carrying this TCR beta chain appeared a few times. Antigen: not known. RNA transcripts provided the source from which TCR beta CDR3 regions were amplified. TCR CDR3 underwent first-round RT-PCR with the HTBI primer set. TCRdb processed the multiplex PCR reads anew with MiXCR; each CDR3 protein has one entry. The table has 550,000 to 650,000 distinct CDR3 sequences, roughly 15% seen once. V lost 4 bases to trimming and J lost 2 bases, with 11 bases between them. The CDR3 extends over 14 amino acids. These data come from a study of T cells in Graves' hyperthyroidism and ophthalmopathy. Patients showing uncontrolled infection, other autoimmune disease, pregnancy or lactation were ineligible. Study results and limitations: For ophthalmopathy, model prediction preceded onset by a median about 6 months. Most thyroid clonotypes expanded above 0.001 appeared in blood too.

The origin of this receptor is a woman aged 40 to 50 with Graves' hyperthyroidism. The sequencing input was blood. The chain combines TRBV12-3 or TRBV12-4 with TRBJ1-2; D not certain. CDR3 amino acids: CASSYRRQNYGYTF. The CDR3 DNA is TGTGCCAGCAGTTACCGGCGACAAAACTATGGCTACACCTTC.